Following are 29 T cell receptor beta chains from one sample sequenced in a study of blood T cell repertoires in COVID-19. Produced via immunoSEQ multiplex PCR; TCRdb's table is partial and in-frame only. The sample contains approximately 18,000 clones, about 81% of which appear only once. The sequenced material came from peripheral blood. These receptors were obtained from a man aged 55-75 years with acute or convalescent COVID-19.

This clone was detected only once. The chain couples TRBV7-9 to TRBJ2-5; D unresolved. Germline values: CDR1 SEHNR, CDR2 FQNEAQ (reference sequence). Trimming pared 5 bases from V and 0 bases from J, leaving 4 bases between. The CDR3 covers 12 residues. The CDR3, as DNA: TGTGCCAGCAGCCGGTACCAAGAGACCCAGTACTTC. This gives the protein CASSRYQETQYF. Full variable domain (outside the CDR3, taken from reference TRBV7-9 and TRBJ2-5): DTGVSQNPRHKITKRGQNVTFRCDPISEHNRLYWYRQTLGQGPEFLTYFQNEAQLEKSRLLSDRFSAERPKGSFSTLEIQRTEQGDSAMYLCASSRYQETQYFGPGTRLLVL.

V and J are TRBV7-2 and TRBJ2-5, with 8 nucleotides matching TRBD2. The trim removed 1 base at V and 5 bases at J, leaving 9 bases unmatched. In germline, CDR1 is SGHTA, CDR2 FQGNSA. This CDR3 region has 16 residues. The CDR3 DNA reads TGTGCCAGCAGCTTAGGTAGACTAGCGCCCGGGGAGACCCAGTACTTC. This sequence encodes CASSLGRLAPGETQYF.

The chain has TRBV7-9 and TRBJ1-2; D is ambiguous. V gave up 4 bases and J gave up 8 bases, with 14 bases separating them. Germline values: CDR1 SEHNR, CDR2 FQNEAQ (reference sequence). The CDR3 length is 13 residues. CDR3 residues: CASSSEPGSGYTF. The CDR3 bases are TGTGCCAGCAGCTCAGAACCCGGGAGCGGCTACACCTTC.

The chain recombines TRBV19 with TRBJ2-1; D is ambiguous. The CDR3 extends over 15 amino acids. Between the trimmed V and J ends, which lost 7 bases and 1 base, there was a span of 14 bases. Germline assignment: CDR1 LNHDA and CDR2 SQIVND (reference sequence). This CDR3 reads CASTPELVSYNEQFF. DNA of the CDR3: TGTGCCAGTACCCCAGAGCTAGTATCCTACAATGAGCAGTTCTTC. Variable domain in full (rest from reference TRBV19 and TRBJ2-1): DGGITQSPKYLFRKEGQNVTLSCEQNLNHDAMYWYRQDPGQGLRLIYYSQIVNDFQKGDIAEGYSVSREKKESFPLTVTSAQKNPTAFYLCASTPELVSYNEQFFGPGTRLTVL.

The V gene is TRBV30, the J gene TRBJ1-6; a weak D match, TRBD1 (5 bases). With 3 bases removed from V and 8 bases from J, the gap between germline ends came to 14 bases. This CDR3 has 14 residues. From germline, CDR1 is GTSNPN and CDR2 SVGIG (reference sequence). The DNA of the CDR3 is TGTGCCTGGAGGAGATGGGGAGGGGATTCACCCCTCCACTTT. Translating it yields CAWRRWGGDSPLHF. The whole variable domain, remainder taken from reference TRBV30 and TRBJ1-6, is SQTIHQWPATLVQPVGSPLSLECTVEGTSNPNLYWYRQAAGRGLQLLFYSVGIGQISSEVPQNLSASRPQDRQFILSSKKLLLSDSGFYLCAWRRWGGDSPLHFGNGTRLTVT.

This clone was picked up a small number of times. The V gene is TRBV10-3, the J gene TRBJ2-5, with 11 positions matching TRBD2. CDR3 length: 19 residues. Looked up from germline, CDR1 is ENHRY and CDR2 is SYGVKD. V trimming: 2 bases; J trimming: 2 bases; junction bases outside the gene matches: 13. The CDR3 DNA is TGTGCCATCAGTGAGCCCCCGGGACTAGCGGCAAGAAGGCAAGAGACCCAGTACTTC. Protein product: CAISEPPGLAARRQETQYF.

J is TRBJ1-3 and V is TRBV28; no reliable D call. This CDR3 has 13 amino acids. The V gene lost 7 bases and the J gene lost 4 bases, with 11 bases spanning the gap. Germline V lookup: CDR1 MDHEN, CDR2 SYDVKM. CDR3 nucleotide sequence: TGTGCCAGCACCCTGGGGAGCGGAAACACCATATATTTT. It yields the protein CASTLGSGNTIYF.

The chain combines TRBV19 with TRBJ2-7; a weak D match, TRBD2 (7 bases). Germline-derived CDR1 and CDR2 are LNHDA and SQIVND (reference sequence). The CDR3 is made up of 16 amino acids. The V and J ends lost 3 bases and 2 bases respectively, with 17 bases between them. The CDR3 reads CASSISNEGGAYEQYF. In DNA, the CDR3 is TGTGCCAGTAGTATCTCAAACGAGGGGGGGGCCTACGAGCAGTACTTC.

Written as DNA, the CDR3 is TGTGCCACCAGTGATTATCAGGGGAACACCATATATTTT. It codes for CATSDYQGNTIYF. The chain links TRBV24-1 to TRBJ1-3, with D maybe TRBD1 (6 bases). Germline V lookup: CDR1 KGHDR, CDR2 SFDVKD. The CDR3 contains 13 residues. Trimming pared 2 bases from V and 7 bases from J, leaving 8 bases between.

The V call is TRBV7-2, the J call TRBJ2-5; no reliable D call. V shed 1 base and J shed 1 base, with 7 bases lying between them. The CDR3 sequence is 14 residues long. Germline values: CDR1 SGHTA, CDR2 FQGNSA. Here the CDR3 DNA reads TGTGCCAGCAGCTTAGTAGCCTTCCAAGAGACCCAGTACTTC. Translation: CASSLVAFQETQYF.

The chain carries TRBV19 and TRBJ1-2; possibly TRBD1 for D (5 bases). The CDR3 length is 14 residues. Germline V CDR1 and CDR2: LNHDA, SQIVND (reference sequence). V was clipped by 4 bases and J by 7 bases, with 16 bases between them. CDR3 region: CASSTLGGAAGYTF. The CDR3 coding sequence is TGTGCCAGTAGTACCCTCGGGGGTGCAGCTGGCTACACCTTC.

Here the CDR3 reads CASSPREGNYGYTF. CDR3 bases: TGTGCCAGCTCCCCCCGGGAGGGGAACTATGGCTACACCTTC. This sequence joins TRBV2 and TRBJ1-2; a possible D gene is TRBD1 (5 bases). Germline values: CDR1 SNHLY, CDR2 FYNNEI. The CDR3 consists of 14 residues. The ends were cut back, 8 bases at V and 2 bases at J, with 15 bases in the middle.

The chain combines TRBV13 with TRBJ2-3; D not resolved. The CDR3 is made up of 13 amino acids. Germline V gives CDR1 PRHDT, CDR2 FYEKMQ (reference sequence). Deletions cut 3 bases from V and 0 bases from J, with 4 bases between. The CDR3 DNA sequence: TGTGCCAGCAGCTTGTCTAGCACAGATACGCAGTATTTT. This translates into CASSLSSTDTQYF.

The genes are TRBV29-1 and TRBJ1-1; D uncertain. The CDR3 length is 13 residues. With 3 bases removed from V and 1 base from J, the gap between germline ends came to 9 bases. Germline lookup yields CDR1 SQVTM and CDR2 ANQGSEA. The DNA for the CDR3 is TGCAGCGTTGAGAGTCGGGGGAACACTGAAGCTTTCTTT. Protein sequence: CSVESRGNTEAFF.

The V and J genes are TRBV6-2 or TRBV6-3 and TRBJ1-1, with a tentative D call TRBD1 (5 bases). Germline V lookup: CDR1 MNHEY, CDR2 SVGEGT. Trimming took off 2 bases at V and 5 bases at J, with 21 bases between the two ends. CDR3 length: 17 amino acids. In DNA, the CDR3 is TGTGCCAGCAGTTACATCGTTCAGGGCCCTTTGTCGACTGAAGCTTTCTTT. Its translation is CASSYIVQGPLSTEAFF.

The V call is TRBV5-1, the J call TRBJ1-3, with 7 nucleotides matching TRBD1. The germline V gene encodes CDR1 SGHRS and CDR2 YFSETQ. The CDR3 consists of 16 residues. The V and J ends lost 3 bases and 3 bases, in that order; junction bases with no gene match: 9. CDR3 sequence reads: CASSSQGPRGGNTIYF. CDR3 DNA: TGCGCCAGCAGCTCACAGGGGCCCCGAGGTGGAAACACCATATATTTT.

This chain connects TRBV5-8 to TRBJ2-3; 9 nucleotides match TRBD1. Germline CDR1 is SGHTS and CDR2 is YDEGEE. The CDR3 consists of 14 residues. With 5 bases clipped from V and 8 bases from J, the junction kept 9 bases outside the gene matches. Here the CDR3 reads CASSSWTGEGTQYF. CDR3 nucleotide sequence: TGTGCCAGCAGTTCTTGGACAGGGGAAGGTACGCAGTATTTT.

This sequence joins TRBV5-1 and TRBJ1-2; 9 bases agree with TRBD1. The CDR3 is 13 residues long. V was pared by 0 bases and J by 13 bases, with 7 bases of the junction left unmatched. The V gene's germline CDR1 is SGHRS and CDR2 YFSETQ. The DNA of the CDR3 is TGCGCCAGCAGCTTGGAGGGGACAGGGATAGCCACCTTC. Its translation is CASSLEGTGIATF.

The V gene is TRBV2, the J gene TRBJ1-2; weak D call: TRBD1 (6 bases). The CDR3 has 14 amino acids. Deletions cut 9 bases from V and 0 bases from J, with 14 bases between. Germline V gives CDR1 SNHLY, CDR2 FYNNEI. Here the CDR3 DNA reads TGTGCCAGTCGGATCGGGACATCTAACTATGGCTACACCTTC. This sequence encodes CASRIGTSNYGYTF.

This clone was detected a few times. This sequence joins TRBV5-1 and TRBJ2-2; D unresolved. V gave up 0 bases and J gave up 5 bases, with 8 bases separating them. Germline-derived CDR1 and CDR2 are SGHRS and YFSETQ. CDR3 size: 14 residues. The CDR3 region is CASSLVAETGELFF. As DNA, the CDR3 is TGCGCCAGCAGCTTGGTAGCCGAAACCGGGGAGCTGTTTTTT.

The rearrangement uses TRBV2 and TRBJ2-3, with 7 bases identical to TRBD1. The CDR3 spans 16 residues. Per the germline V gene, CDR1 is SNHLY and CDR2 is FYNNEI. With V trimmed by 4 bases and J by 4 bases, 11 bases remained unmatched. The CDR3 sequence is CASSGQLTGTPDTQYF. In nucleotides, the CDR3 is TGTGCCAGCAGTGGACAGCTGACAGGGACCCCAGATACGCAGTATTTT. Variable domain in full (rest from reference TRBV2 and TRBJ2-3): EPEVTQTPSHQVTQMGQEVILRCVPISNHLYFYWYRQILGQKVEFLVSFYNNEISEKSEIFDDQFSVERPDGSNFTLKIRSTKLEDSAMYFCASSGQLTGTPDTQYFGPGTRLTVL.

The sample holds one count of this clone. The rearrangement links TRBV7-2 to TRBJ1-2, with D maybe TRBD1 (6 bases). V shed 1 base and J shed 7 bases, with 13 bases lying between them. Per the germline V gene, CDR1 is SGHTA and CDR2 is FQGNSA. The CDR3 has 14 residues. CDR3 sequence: CASSLDRARSGYTF. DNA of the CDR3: TGTGCCAGCAGCTTAGACAGGGCAAGGAGTGGCTACACCTTC.

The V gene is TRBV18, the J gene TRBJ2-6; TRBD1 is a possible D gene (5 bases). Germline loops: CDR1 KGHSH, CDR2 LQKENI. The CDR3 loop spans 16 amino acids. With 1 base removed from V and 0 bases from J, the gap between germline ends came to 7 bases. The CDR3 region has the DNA TGTGCCAGCTCACCACTCAGGGACTCTGGGGCCAACGTCCTGACTTTC. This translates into CASSPLRDSGANVLTF.

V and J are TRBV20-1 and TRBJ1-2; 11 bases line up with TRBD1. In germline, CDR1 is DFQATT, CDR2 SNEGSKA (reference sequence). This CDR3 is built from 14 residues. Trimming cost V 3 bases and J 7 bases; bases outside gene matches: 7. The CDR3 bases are TGCAGTGCTAGTGTAGAGGACAGGGGGCTTGGCTACACCTTC. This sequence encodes CSASVEDRGLGYTF.

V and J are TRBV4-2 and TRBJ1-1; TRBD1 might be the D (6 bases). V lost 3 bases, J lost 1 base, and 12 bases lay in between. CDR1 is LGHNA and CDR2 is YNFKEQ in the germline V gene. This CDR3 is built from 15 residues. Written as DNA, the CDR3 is TGTGCCAGCAGCCATCCCGGACAGACGAACACTGAAGCTTTCTTT. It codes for CASSHPGQTNTEAFF.

This CDR3 is CATSDLAGGVETQYF. DNA of the CDR3: TGTGCCACCAGTGACCTAGCGGGGGGTGTTGAGACCCAGTACTTC. This sequence joins TRBV24-1 and TRBJ2-5; 11 nucleotides agree with TRBD2. V was clipped by 4 bases and J by 5 bases; unmatched bases: 5. The CDR3 is 15 residues long. Per the germline V gene, CDR1 is KGHDR and CDR2 is SFDVKD.

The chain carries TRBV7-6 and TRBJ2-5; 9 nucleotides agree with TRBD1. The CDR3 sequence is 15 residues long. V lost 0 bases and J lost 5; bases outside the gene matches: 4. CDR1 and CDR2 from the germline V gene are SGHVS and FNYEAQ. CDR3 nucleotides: TGTGCCAGCAGCTTAGCGTGGACAGGGGAGGAGACCCAGTACTTC. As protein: CASSLAWTGEETQYF.

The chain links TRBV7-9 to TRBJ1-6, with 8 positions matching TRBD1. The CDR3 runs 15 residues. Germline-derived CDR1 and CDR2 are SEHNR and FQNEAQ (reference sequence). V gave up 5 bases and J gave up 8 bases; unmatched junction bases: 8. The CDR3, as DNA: TGTGCCAGCAGCCCTGGACAGGGCCCGGATTCACCCCTCCACTTT. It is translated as CASSPGQGPDSPLHF.

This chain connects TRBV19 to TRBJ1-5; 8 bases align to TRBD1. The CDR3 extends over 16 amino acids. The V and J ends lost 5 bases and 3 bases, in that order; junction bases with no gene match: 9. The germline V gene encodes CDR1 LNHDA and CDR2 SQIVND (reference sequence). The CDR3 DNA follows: TGTGCCAGTAGTTTCGGGACAGGAGTTTCCAATCAGCCCCAGCATTTT. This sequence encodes CASSFGTGVSNQPQHF.